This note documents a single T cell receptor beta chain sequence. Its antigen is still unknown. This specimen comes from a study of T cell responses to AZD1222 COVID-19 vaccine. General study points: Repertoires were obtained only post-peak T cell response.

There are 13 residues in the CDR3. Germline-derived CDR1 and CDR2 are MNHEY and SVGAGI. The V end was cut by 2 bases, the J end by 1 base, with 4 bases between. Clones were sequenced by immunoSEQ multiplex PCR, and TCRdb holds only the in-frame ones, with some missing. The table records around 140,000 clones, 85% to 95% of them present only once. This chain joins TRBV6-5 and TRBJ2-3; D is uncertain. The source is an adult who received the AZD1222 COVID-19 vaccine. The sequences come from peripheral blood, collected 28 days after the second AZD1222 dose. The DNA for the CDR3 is TGTGCCAGCAGTTACGCCCGCACAGATACGCAGTATTTT. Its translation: CASSYARTDTQYF.